This is a list of T cell receptor beta chains from one sample in a study of early stage breast cancer tumors. Libraries were prepared by immunoSEQ multiplex PCR; TCRdb keeps only in-frame clonotypes and omits some of them. The data show around 13,000 clones, around three quarters seen once. Sequenced input: normal breast tissue next to the tumor. The receptors were gathered from a person in their fifties with breast cancer. CDR3s include the opening cysteine and the closing phenylalanine or tryptophan. Fields, in order: CDR3 protein, V gene, J gene.

CDR3 protein: CASSQEAGKGYYEQYF
V gene: TRBV4-1
J gene: TRBJ2-7

CDR3 protein: CASSPGLAGGNEQFF
V gene: TRBV7-3
J gene: TRBJ2-1

CDR3 protein: CSVKGPQSTDTQYF
V gene: TRBV29-1
J gene: TRBJ2-3

CDR3 protein: CASIMGGRESSQPQHF
V gene: TRBV28
J gene: TRBJ1-5

CDR3 protein: CASSLQGGVGNTIYF
V gene: TRBV9
J gene: TRBJ1-3

CDR3 protein: CASSYSLAGYNEQFF
V gene: TRBV6-5
J gene: TRBJ2-1

CDR3 protein: CASSFPEHRSSNQPQHF
V gene: TRBV28
J gene: TRBJ1-5

CDR3 protein: CASSSSGRGREQYF
V gene: TRBV7-2
J gene: TRBJ2-7

CDR3 protein: CASSGGLVSYEQYF
V gene: TRBV2
J gene: TRBJ2-7

CDR3 protein: CASSQLAGGFYEQYF
V gene: TRBV5-1
J gene: TRBJ2-7

CDR3 protein: CASSLEQGAKYWPQHF
V gene: TRBV11-2
J gene: TRBJ1-5

CDR3 protein: CASSYSRRGGTYEQYF
V gene: TRBV6-5
J gene: TRBJ2-7

CDR3 protein: CASRGQGTNTGELFF
V gene: TRBV6-1
J gene: TRBJ2-2

CDR3 protein: CASRNTQPSREGYTF
V gene: TRBV6-6
J gene: TRBJ1-2

CDR3 protein: CASSVASRADTQYF
V gene: TRBV9
J gene: TRBJ2-3

CDR3 protein: CASSVGALSGATDTQYF
V gene: TRBV9
J gene: TRBJ2-3

CDR3 protein: CASSQGPGGENTEAFF
V gene: TRBV4-3
J gene: TRBJ1-1

CDR3 protein: CASSLDRDQPQHF
V gene: TRBV7-6
J gene: TRBJ1-5

CDR3 protein: CASGDGTALSGVSPLHF
V gene: TRBV7-2
J gene: TRBJ1-6

CDR3 protein: CAVKGGLAGGQSYEQYF
V gene: TRBV28
J gene: TRBJ2-7

CDR3 protein: CASSQVGEETQYF
V gene: TRBV4-1
J gene: TRBJ2-5

CDR3 protein: CASSSTDTQYF
V gene: TRBV6-1
J gene: TRBJ2-3

CDR3 protein: CSVEPASGRLNTQYF
V gene: TRBV29-1
J gene: TRBJ2-3

CDR3 protein: CASSLNIGVASSYNEQFF
V gene: TRBV18
J gene: TRBJ2-1

CDR3 protein: CSARIGGYTF
V gene: TRBV20-1
J gene: TRBJ1-2

CDR3 protein: CASSREPYEQYF
V gene: TRBV7-2
J gene: TRBJ2-7

CDR3 protein: CASTSGWTEAFF
V gene: TRBV2
J gene: TRBJ1-1

CDR3 protein: CASSTLGHHEQYF
V gene: TRBV6-1
J gene: TRBJ2-7

CDR3 protein: CASSVVPDRGTEAFF
V gene: TRBV9
J gene: TRBJ1-1

CDR3 protein: CASSLAEQGFYEQYF
V gene: TRBV5-1
J gene: TRBJ2-7

CDR3 protein: CASSLSSGNQPQHF
V gene: TRBV27
J gene: TRBJ1-5

CDR3 protein: CASSPDSRGEQYF
V gene: TRBV18
J gene: TRBJ2-7

CDR3 protein: CASGTSGSSYNEQFF
V gene: TRBV12-5
J gene: TRBJ2-1